The clone carrying this T cell receptor beta chain was observed at least ten times. The CDR3 covers 15 residues. Trimming removed 8 bases at V and 4 bases at J, with 20 bases between. Germline V CDR1 and CDR2: SGHVS, FQNEAQ. TCRdb processed the RT-PCR reads anew with MiXCR; each CDR3 protein has one entry. The sample contains about 680,000 distinct CDR3 sequences, 14% of which appear only once. The genes are TRBV7-8 and TRBJ1-1, with D possibly TRBD1 on 6 matching bases. Sequenced: memory CD4+ T cells from blood. This receptor was taken from a female donor in good health, serving as a healthy control. The CDR3 DNA follows: TGTGCCAGCGCCCTGGGGGGGGCTAGTAGCACTGAAGCTTTCTTT. Translating gives CASALGGASSTEAFF.